A single TCR beta chain is shown here with its context. Its antigen is unknown. Base qualities are missing; no much larger clone stands one base away. This sample is drawn from a study of blood T cells in healthy people across ages (dated by TCRdb to between 2014 and 2016). A note on the overall study: In model experiments, roughly one uniquely barcoded TCR beta cDNA molecule per two T cells was captured by template switching. Donors of different ages were randomly distributed across sequencing lanes to avoid experimental bias. Using deep sequencing normalized with unique cDNA molecular identifiers, the study measured how TCR beta repertoire diversity changes with age. The donors were divided into four age groups: young (average about 15 years), middle-aged (about 39), aged (around 59) and long-lived (around 80). The study analyzed two additional independent replicas of 1 million unique cDNA reads from the same blood draw for two donors, one aged 18 to 30 and one aged 80 or older. Summary of the overall study and its limitations: Observed TCR beta diversity correlated strongly with the percentage of naive T cells measured by flow cytometry. As age increased, observed TCR beta diversity per million T cells dropped in a roughly linear way, and a significant reduction was already evident by age 40. Compared with the aged group, the long-lived group had more naive CD4+ T cells, fewer expanded clones and increased TCR diversity, a pattern suggesting age selection. The CMV infection status of donors was not known, potentially confounding age-related changes in expanded clonotypes. Bulk unsorted PBMC profiling prevented conclusive comparison of naive and antigen-experienced compartments. Estimates of total diversity from one million sequenced T cells were regarded as lower bounds and underestimates.

The junction shows trimming of 2 bases on V and 4 bases on J, plus 11 bases between the germline ends. Taken from the germline V gene, the CDR1 and CDR2 loops are SQVTM and ANQGSEA. The CDR3 contains 13 residues, cysteine and phenylalanine counted. Only CDR3 DNA remains: 39 bases, in frame from the first base. Donors were 39 systemically healthy Caucasian individuals from Russia aged roughly 6 to 100 years. Ten milliliters of peripheral blood were drawn from each donor into EDTA-treated Vacutainer tubes. PBMCs were isolated by Ficoll-Paque density-gradient centrifugation, with at least 6.5 million obtained per sample. Trizol reagent was used to extract total RNA from the PBMCs, yielding at least 6 micrograms per sample. The percentages of naive CD45RAhigh/CD27high T cells were determined by flow cytometry on a PBMC aliquot from every donor. Receptor libraries were prepared by 5' RACE. Sequencing was performed on an Illumina HiSeq 2500. A second PCR of roughly 6 to 11 cycles was run with a J-beta primer mix and a sample-barcoded 5' primer. Each TCR beta cDNA molecule received a unique molecular identifier from a template-switch 5' adaptor carrying 12 random nucleotides. Each sample yielded at least 2.5 million CDR3-containing paired-end reads. All of the RNA was converted into first-strand cDNA using the Mint cDNA synthesis kit, with a TRBC-specific oligonucleotide serving as the primer. All cDNA was treated with uracil-DNA glycosylase and then went through a first 18-cycle PCR with the universal primers M1SS and BC2_uni_R. As for the original processing: For normalization, 1 million high-quality reads were randomly selected from each sample, with every read carrying a distinct molecular identifier. Reads sharing molecular identifiers were discarded rather than binned into consensus sequences. MiTCR, run with a Q25 quality threshold and the strictest error-elimination algorithm, handled CDR3 identification, clonotype clustering and error correction. A nonparametric unseen species model with Euler transformation was used to estimate a lower bound on total TCR beta diversity. The public reads were quality trimmed at Q25 with fastp and then assembled into clones with MiXCR by TCRdb, keeping productive beta chains. Every CDR3 protein is listed once, alongside the most common genes and DNA of its rows. The V and J calls here are based on TCRdb, not the publication. The sample has more than 1,400,000 distinct CDR3 sequences on record, 42% of them singletons. The ten most abundant clones make up roughly 7.7% of the sample.

The TCR comes from a woman under 30 in good health. The rearrangement joined TRBV29-1 to TRBJ1-2, with the D gene not confidently named. What was sequenced was blood. The CDR3 region has the sequence CSVESGDVYGYTF. At the DNA level, the sequence is TGCAGCGTTGAATCCGGGGATGTCTATGGCTACACCTTC. The reference TRBV29-1 and TRBJ1-2 proteins fill in what lies around the CDR3, so the full variable domain reads SAVISQKPSRDICQRGTSLTIQCQVDSQVTMMFWYRQQPGQSLTLIATANQGSEATYESGFVIDKFPISRPNLTFSTLTVSNMSPEDSSIYLCSVESGDVYGYTFGSGTRLTVV.